These 10 T cell receptor beta chains were all obtained from the same sample, sequenced in a study of blood T cell repertoires in COVID-19. Generated by immunoSEQ multiplex PCR, the TCRdb table keeps only in-frame clones and is missing some. Among about 59,000 clones listed, 90% were seen once. Source material: peripheral blood. The receptors come from an older man with acute or convalescent COVID-19.

The chain is built from TRBV4-2 and TRBJ1-4; 12 bases are shared with TRBD1. CDR3 length: 18 amino acids. V was clipped by 1 base and J by 6 bases; unmatched bases: 9. Looked up from germline, CDR1 is LGHNA and CDR2 is YNFKEQ. This CDR3 is CASSQGPGQGAVDEKLFF. The CDR3 DNA sequence: TGTGCCAGCAGCCAAGGTCCGGGACAGGGGGCGGTGGATGAAAAACTGTTTTTT.

The V call is TRBV7-2, the J call TRBJ1-1; possible D gene TRBD1, 5 bases. CDR1 and CDR2 from the germline V gene are SGHTA and FQGNSA. V lost 7 bases to trimming and J lost 8 bases, with 14 bases between them. The CDR3 runs 12 residues. In DNA form, the CDR3 reads TGTGCCAGCAACGGCAGGGTGAACGAAGCTTTCTTT. Translated: CASNGRVNEAFF. Complete variable domain (other parts from reference TRBV7-2 and TRBJ1-1): GAGVSQSPSNKVTEKGKDVELRCDPISGHTALYWYRQSLGQGLEFLIYFQGNSAPDKSGLPSDRFSAERTGGSVSTLTIQRTQQEDSAVYLCASNGRVNEAFFGQGTRLTVV.

The rearrangement uses TRBV3-1 (or the pseudogene TRBV3-2) and TRBJ2-7, with D possibly TRBD1 on 6 matching bases. V was shortened by 0 bases and J by 0 bases, with 12 bases between the two germline ends. This CDR3 region has 16 residues. Germline loops: CDR1 LGHDT, CDR2 YNNKEL (reference sequence). The CDR3 here is CASSQDQGQFSYEQYF. The CDR3 nucleotides are TGTGCCAGCAGCCAAGATCAGGGGCAGTTCTCCTACGAGCAGTACTTC.

CDR3 sequence: CASSVTSGGHNEQFF. The DNA of the CDR3 is TGTGCCAGCAGCGTAACTAGCGGGGGCCACAATGAGCAGTTCTTC. This chain uses TRBV9 with TRBJ2-1, with 11 bases identical to TRBD2. CDR3 length: 15 amino acids. The junction had 2 bases not matched to a gene; V was cut back by 1 base and J by 5 bases. Germline V gives CDR1 SGDLS, CDR2 YYNGEE.

This chain connects TRBV6-5 to TRBJ1-6, with D maybe TRBD1 (6 bases). Trimming removed 9 bases at V and 8 bases at J, with 14 bases between. Germline CDR1 is MNHEY and CDR2 is SVGAGI. This CDR3 is built from 13 residues. CDR3 coding DNA: TGTGCCAGGGGGGCGGAGGAGGATTCACCCCTCCACTTT. Encoded protein: CARGAEEDSPLHF.

This clone was recorded only once. This chain uses TRBV28 with TRBJ1-1, with 8 nucleotides matching TRBD1. The ends lost 4 bases at V and 5 bases at J; junction bases unmatched: 12. Germline CDR1 MDHEN, CDR2 SYDVKM. The CDR3 spans 16 residues. DNA for the CDR3: TGTGCCAGCAGTTACCCCAGGGGGCGAGGGGGAACTGAAGCTTTCTTT. Its protein product is CASSYPRGRGGTEAFF.

The chain links TRBV5-1 to TRBJ2-3; TRBD1 is a possible D gene (6 bases). Trimming pared 4 bases from V and 1 base from J, leaving 22 bases between. Per the germline V gene, CDR1 is SGHRS and CDR2 is YFSETQ. The length of the CDR3 is 18 residues. The CDR3: CASSPIFTGTPGTDTQYF. CDR3 sequence (DNA): TGCGCCAGCAGCCCAATTTTCACAGGGACGCCTGGCACAGATACGCAGTATTTT.

This chain joins TRBV28 and TRBJ2-7; 7 nucleotides align to TRBD1. With V trimmed by 2 bases and J by 3 bases, 4 bases remained unmatched. CDR3 length: 14 amino acids. Germline assignment: CDR1 MDHEN and CDR2 SYDVKM. CDR3 bases: TGTGCCAGCAGTTTAGGACAGGCGCACTACGAGCAGTACTTC. Amino acids: CASSLGQAHYEQYF.

This clone was observed once. The chain is built from TRBV30 and TRBJ2-5; 15 bases match TRBD2. CDR3 size: 16 residues. CDR1 GTSNPN and CDR2 SVGIG come from the germline V gene (reference sequence). V was clipped by 8 bases and J by 2 bases; unmatched bases: 9. The CDR3 region has the DNA TGTGCCAGCCTCTACGGGACTAGCGGGGGGCAAGAGACCCAGTACTTC. This encodes CASLYGTSGGQETQYF. Supplemented by reference TRBV30 and TRBJ2-5, the full variable domain reads SQTIHQWPATLVQPVGSPLSLECTVEGTSNPNLYWYRQAAGRGLQLLFYSVGIGQISSEVPQNLSASRPQDRQFILSSKKLLLSDSGFYLCASLYGTSGGQETQYFGPGTRLLVL.

The V call is TRBV11-3, the J call TRBJ2-7, with TRBD2 identical over 11 bases. V shed 4 bases, J shed 3 bases, and the junction held 17 bases outside the gene matches. CDR3 size: 19 residues. CDR1 is SGHNT, CDR2 YENEEA, per germline. CDR3 nucleotide sequence: TGTGCCAGCAGCTCCCCCCCGCTAGCGGGGGGCTCTTGCCTCTACGAGCAGTACTTC. This codes for CASSSPPLAGGSCLYEQYF.